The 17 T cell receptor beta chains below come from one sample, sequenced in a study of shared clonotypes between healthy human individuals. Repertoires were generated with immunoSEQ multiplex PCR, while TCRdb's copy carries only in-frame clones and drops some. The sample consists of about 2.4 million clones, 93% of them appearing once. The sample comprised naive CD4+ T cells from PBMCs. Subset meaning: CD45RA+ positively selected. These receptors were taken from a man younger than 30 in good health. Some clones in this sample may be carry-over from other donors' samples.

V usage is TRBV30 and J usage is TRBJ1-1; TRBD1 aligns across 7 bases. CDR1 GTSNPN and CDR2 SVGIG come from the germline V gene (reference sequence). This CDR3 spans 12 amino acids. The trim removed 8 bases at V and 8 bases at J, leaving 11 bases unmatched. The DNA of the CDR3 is TGTGCCGTCCCGCGACAGGGTAAGGAAGCTTTCTTT. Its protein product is CAVPRQGKEAFF.

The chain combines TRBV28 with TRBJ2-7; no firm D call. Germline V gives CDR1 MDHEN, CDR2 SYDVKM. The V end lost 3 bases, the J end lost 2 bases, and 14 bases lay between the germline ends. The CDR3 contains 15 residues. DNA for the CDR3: TGTGCCAGCAGTTTCTCCGACGGAACTACCTACGAGCAGTACTTC. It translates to CASSFSDGTTYEQYF.

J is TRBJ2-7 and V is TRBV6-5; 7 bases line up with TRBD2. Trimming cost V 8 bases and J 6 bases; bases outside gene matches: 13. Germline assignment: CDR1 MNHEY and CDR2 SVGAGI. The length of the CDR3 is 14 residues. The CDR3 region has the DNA TGTGCCAGCGGGAGGGGAGGCGGGACCAGCGAGCAGTACTTC. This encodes CASGRGGGTSEQYF.

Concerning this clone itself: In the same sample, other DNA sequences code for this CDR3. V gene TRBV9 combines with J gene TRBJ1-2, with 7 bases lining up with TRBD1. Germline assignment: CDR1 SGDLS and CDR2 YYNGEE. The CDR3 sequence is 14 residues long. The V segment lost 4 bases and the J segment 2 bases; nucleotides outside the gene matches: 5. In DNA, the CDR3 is TGTGCCAGCAGCCCCCAGACAGGGAACTATGGCTACACCTTC. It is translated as CASSPQTGNYGYTF.

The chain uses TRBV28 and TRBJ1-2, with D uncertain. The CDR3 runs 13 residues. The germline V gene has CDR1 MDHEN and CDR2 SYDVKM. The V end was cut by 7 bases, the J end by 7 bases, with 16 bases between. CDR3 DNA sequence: TGTGCCAGCACCGCCCTAAGGGTCTCTGGCTACACCTTC. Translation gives CASTALRVSGYTF.

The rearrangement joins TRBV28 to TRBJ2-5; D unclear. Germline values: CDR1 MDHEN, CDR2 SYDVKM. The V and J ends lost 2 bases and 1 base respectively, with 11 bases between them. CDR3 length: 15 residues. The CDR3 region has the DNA TGTGCCAGCAGTTTAAATCTCAGGACCCAAGAGACCCAGTACTTC. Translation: CASSLNLRTQETQYF.

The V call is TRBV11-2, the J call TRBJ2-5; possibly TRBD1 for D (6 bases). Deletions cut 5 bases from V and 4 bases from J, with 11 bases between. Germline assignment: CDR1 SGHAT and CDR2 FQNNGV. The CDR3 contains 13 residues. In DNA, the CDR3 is TGTGCCAGCAGCCCGCGGACAGTAGAGACCCAGTACTTC. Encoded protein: CASSPRTVETQYF.

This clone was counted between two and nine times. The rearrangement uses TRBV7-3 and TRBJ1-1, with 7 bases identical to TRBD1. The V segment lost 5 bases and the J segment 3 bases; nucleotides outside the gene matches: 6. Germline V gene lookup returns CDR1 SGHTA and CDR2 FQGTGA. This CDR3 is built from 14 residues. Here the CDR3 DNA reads TGTGCCAGCAGCGCCCAAGGGGGCCACACTGAAGCTTTCTTT. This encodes CASSAQGGHTEAFF.

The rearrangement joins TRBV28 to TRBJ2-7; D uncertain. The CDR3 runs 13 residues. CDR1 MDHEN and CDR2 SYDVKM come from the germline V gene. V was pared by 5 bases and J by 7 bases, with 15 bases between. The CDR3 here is CASSVTLPAEQYF. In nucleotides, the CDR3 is TGTGCCAGCAGTGTAACGCTTCCCGCTGAGCAGTACTTC.

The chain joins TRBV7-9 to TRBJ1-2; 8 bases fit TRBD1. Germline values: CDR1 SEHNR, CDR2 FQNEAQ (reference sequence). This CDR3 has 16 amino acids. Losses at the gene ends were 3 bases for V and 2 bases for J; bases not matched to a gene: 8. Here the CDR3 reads CASSLQTGGGNYGYTF. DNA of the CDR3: TGTGCCAGCAGCTTGCAAACAGGGGGAGGAAACTATGGCTACACCTTC.

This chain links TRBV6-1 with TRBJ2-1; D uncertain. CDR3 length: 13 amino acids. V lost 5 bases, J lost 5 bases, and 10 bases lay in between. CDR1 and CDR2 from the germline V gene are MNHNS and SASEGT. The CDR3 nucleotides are TGTGCCAGCAGTTGGATTCTCCACAATGAGCAGTTCTTC. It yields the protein CASSWILHNEQFF.

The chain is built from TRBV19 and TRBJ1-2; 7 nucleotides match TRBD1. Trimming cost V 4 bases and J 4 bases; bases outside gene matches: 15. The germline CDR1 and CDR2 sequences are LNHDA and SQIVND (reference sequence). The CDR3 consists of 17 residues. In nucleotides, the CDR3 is TGTGCCAGTAGTAGCTCTGGGACAGCACGTCGTAGCTATGGCTACACCTTC. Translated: CASSSSGTARRSYGYTF.

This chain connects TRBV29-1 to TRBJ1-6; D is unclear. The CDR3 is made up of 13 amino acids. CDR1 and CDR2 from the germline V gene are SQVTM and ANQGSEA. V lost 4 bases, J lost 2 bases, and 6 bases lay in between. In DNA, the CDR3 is TGCAGCGTTGCAACAACCTATAATTCACCCCTCCACTTT. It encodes CSVATTYNSPLHF.

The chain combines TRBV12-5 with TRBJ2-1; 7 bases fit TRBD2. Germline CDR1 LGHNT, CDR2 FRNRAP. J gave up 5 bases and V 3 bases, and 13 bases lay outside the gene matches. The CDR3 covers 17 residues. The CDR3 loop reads CASGFAPAAGVDNEQFF. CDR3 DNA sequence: TGTGCTAGTGGTTTTGCCCCGGCCGCGGGAGTGGACAATGAGCAGTTCTTC.

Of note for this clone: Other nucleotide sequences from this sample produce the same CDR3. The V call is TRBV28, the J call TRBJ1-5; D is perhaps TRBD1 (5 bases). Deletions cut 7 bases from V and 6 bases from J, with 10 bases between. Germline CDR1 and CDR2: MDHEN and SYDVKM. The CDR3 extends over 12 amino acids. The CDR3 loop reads CASTRGGQPQHF. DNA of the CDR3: TGTGCCAGCACCCGGGGGGGTCAGCCCCAGCATTTT.

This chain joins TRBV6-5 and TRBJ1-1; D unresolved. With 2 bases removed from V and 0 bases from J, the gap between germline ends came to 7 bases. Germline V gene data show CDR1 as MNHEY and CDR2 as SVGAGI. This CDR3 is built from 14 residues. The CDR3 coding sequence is TGTGCCAGCAGTTACCGGGTCATGAACACTGAAGCTTTCTTT. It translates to CASSYRVMNTEAFF.

The CDR3 is CASSPTGVAGGSEKLFF. The CDR3 DNA sequence: TGTGCCAGCAGCCCAACTGGTGTGGCAGGGGGCAGTGAAAAACTGTTTTTT. The rearrangement joins TRBV5-6 to TRBJ1-4, with 8 bases matching TRBD1. V lost 4 bases and J lost 7; bases outside the gene matches: 15. CDR3 length equals 17 residues. The germline V gene has CDR1 SGHDT and CDR2 YYEEEE.